Below are 27 T cell receptor beta chains sequenced from a single sample in a study of CD8+ T cells in alopecia areata. Following RNA extraction, reverse transcription yielded cDNA that acted as the sequencing template. The assay was immunoSEQ multiplex PCR, and TCRdb's table has in-frame clones only and misses some. The sample holds 150,000 or so clones, 40% to 60% seen once. The input for sequencing was CD8+ T cells sorted from blood, taken at week 0. The receptors derive from a human donor with alopecia areata.

This clone was recorded a few times. The chain carries TRBV29-1 and TRBJ2-1, with 7 bases that match TRBD1. V was clipped by 4 bases and J by 6 bases; unmatched bases: 15. The germline V gene encodes CDR1 SQVTM and CDR2 ANQGSEA. CDR3 length equals 16 residues. The CDR3 loop is CSVVGTVDDDINEQFF. DNA of the CDR3: TGCAGCGTTGTCGGGACAGTGGATGATGATATCAATGAGCAGTTCTTC.

This clone was seen only once. The chain recombines TRBV6-5 with TRBJ1-2; TRBD1 agrees at 7 bases. The J segment lost 8 bases and the V segment lost 6 bases, leaving 12 bases of the junction unmatched. The germline gives CDR1 MNHEY, CDR2 SVGAGI. The CDR3 runs 14 residues. The CDR3 loop reads CASRTDRVSKGYTF. The CDR3 nucleotides are TGTGCCAGCAGAACCGACAGGGTGTCGAAGGGCTACACCTTC.

The V and J genes are TRBV29-1 and TRBJ2-5, with no clear D. This CDR3 has 15 residues. Deletions cut 0 bases from V and 5 bases from J, with 16 bases between. Germline CDR1 and CDR2: SQVTM and ANQGSEA. CDR3 in DNA: TGCAGCGTTGAAGATTGGAAGGGCGTCGCGGAGACCCAGTACTTC. Protein product: CSVEDWKGVAETQYF.

This clone was seen just once. The V gene is TRBV7-6, the J gene TRBJ2-1; unclear D gene. The V and J ends lost 8 bases and 13 bases respectively, with 21 bases between them. The length of the CDR3 is 13 residues. The germline V gene has CDR1 SGHVS and CDR2 FNYEAQ. The CDR3 bases are TGTGCCAGCCAACAAAGTAGTAGTCTCCCCCAGTTCTTC. Translation gives CASQQSSSLPQFF.

This clone was picked up one time. The J gene is TRBJ2-3, the V gene TRBV4-2; D is unresolved. V lost 3 bases and J 6 bases, leaving 10 bases between the germline ends. Germline assignment: CDR1 LGHNA and CDR2 YNFKEQ. The CDR3 is made up of 13 amino acids. Here the CDR3 DNA reads TGTGCCAGCAGCCAGGTCCGGGCTGATACGCAGTATTTT. This sequence encodes CASSQVRADTQYF.

This chain connects TRBV15 to TRBJ1-5; possibly TRBD1 for D (5 bases). Trimming removed 8 bases at V and 2 bases at J, with 10 bases between. Germline CDR1 is LNHNV and CDR2 is YYDKDF (reference sequence). This CDR3 is built from 13 residues. CDR3 residues: CATGARGNQPQHF. CDR3 bases: TGTGCCACCGGGGCACGTGGCAATCAGCCCCAGCATTTT.

The rearrangement links TRBV2 to TRBJ1-2; 7 nucleotides agree with TRBD1. Trimming cost V 7 bases and J 2 bases; bases outside gene matches: 4. Germline-derived CDR1 and CDR2 are SNHLY and FYNNEI. This CDR3 is built from 13 residues. For the CDR3, the DNA is TGTGCCAGCACCGGGACAGACAACTATGGCTACACCTTC. Protein product: CASTGTDNYGYTF.

The rearrangement links TRBV19 to TRBJ1-2; 7 nucleotides match TRBD1. CDR3 length equals 14 residues. V shed 5 bases, J shed 4 bases, and the junction held 7 bases outside the gene matches. Looked up from germline, CDR1 is LNHDA and CDR2 is SQIVND (reference sequence). CDR3 coding DNA: TGTGCCAGTAGTCTCGACAGGGAGACCTATGGCTACACCTTC. This sequence encodes CASSLDRETYGYTF.

The gene calls are TRBV12-5 and TRBJ1-5; D is perhaps TRBD1 (5 bases). This CDR3 spans 13 amino acids. V shed 0 bases and J shed 7 bases, with 7 bases lying between them. In germline, CDR1 is LGHNT, CDR2 FRNRAP. The chain's CDR3 is CASGLVEGQPQHF. The DNA for the CDR3 is TGTGCTAGTGGTTTGGTAGAGGGGCAGCCCCAGCATTTT. The full variable domain, rest sourced from reference TRBV12-5 and TRBJ1-5, is DARVTQTPRHKVTEMGQEVTMRCQPILGHNTVFWYRQTMMQGLELLAYFRNRAPLDDSGMPKDRFSAEMPDATLATLKIQPSEPRDSAVYFCASGLVEGQPQHFGDGTRLSIL.

The chain carries TRBV30 and TRBJ2-1; no definite D call. The CDR3 consists of 12 residues. The ends were cut back, 4 bases at V and 9 bases at J, with 13 bases in the middle. Per the germline V gene, CDR1 is GTSNPN and CDR2 is SVGIG (reference sequence). CDR3 amino acids: CAWNGLTGEQFF. CDR3 coding DNA: TGTGCCTGGAACGGCTTAACGGGTGAGCAGTTCTTC.

The chain uses TRBV4-3 and TRBJ1-1, with D possibly matching TRBD1 (6 bases). The CDR3 length is 16 residues. With 4 bases removed from V and 0 bases from J, the gap between germline ends came to 15 bases. The germline V gene has CDR1 LGHNA and CDR2 YSLEER. CDR3 region: CASSRIGEGVNTEAFF. CDR3 coding DNA: TGCGCCAGCAGCCGAATAGGCGAGGGGGTGAACACTGAAGCTTTCTTT.

The genes are TRBV29-1 and TRBJ2-3, with no clear D. V dropped 5 bases and J dropped 0 bases, with 9 bases sitting between them. Germline loops: CDR1 SQVTM, CDR2 ANQGSEA. This CDR3 has 13 amino acids. CDR3 in amino acids: CSVLSESTDTQYF. The CDR3 DNA sequence: TGCAGCGTTTTGAGCGAAAGCACAGATACGCAGTATTTT.

The chain carries TRBV4-3 and TRBJ2-7; D is unresolved. Trimming removed 0 bases from V and 0 bases from J, with 9 bases in between. Germline CDR1 reads LGHNA; CDR2 reads YSLEER. The CDR3 loop spans 15 amino acids. The CDR3 reads CASSQEISFSYEQYF. CDR3 in DNA: TGCGCCAGCAGCCAAGAAATAAGTTTCTCCTACGAGCAGTACTTC.

J is TRBJ1-1 and V is TRBV19, with no clear D. Trimming took 5 bases from V and 1 from J, leaving 11 bases between them. The CDR3 covers 14 residues. Germline V lookup: CDR1 LNHDA, CDR2 SQIVND (reference sequence). CDR3 nucleotides: TGTGCCAGTAGTTGGTCCGGAGGGAACACTGAAGCTTTCTTT. Translated, it gives CASSWSGGNTEAFF.

The sample holds a few counts of this clone. The chain couples TRBV7-8 to TRBJ1-1; 8 bases are shared with TRBD1. Germline V lookup: CDR1 SGHVS, CDR2 FQNEAQ. The CDR3 runs to 16 residues. With 0 bases clipped from V and 4 bases from J, the junction kept 7 bases outside the gene matches. CDR3 DNA sequence: TGTGCCAGCAGCTTAGCCGCAGGGGGCGGAAGCACTGAAGCTTTCTTT. It yields the protein CASSLAAGGGSTEAFF.

The chain recombines TRBV5-8 with TRBJ1-1; no clear D. Germline lookup yields CDR1 SGHTS and CDR2 YDEGEE. CDR3 length equals 13 residues. V shed 0 bases and J shed 3 bases, with 6 bases lying between them. CDR3 region: CASSLGGDTEAFF. The CDR3 DNA reads as TGTGCCAGCAGCTTGGGTGGGGACACTGAAGCTTTCTTT.

This rearrangement joins TRBV4-1 to TRBJ2-1; the match to TRBD2 covers 11 bases. With V trimmed by 0 bases and J by 8 bases, 6 bases remained unmatched. The length of the CDR3 is 16 residues. Germline V gene sequence: CDR1 MGHRA, CDR2 YSYEKL. CDR3 residues: CASSQEDSGGAYEQFF. The DNA of the CDR3 is TGCGCCAGCAGCCAAGAAGATAGCGGGGGGGCCTATGAGCAGTTCTTC.

V is TRBV30 and J is TRBJ2-1; TRBD2 aligns across 10 bases. The junction had 8 bases not matched to a gene; V was cut back by 7 bases and J by 8 bases. Germline CDR1 reads GTSNPN; CDR2 reads SVGIG (reference sequence). The CDR3 sequence is 13 residues long. The CDR3 is CAFERGGLDEQFF. CDR3 nucleotide sequence: TGTGCCTTTGAGCGGGGGGGCCTCGATGAGCAGTTCTTC.

The chain uses TRBV27 and TRBJ2-6; no reliable D call. V lost 5 bases and J lost 4, with 9 bases in between. Germline CDR1 is MNHEY and CDR2 is SMNVEV (reference sequence). The CDR3 consists of 14 residues. DNA for the CDR3: TGTGCCAGCAGTCCCCCGACAGGGGCCAACGTCCTGACTTTC. Its translation: CASSPPTGANVLTF.

The chain has TRBV20-1 and TRBJ2-3, with D unclear. The germline V gene encodes CDR1 DFQATT and CDR2 SNEGSKA (reference sequence). The CDR3 runs 10 residues. V lost 3 bases and J 5 bases, leaving 3 bases between the germline ends. The CDR3 DNA sequence: TGCAGTGCTAGGAAAGATACGCAGTATTTT. It codes for CSARKDTQYF.

The chain employs TRBV29-1 and TRBJ2-1; tentative D call: TRBD2 (7 bases). The CDR3 covers 13 residues. The V end lost 4 bases, the J end lost 4 bases, and 11 bases lay between the germline ends. Germline V gene sequence: CDR1 SQVTM, CDR2 ANQGSEA. The CDR3: CSVAGGVYNEQFF. The CDR3, as DNA: TGCAGCGTTGCGGGGGGCGTTTACAATGAGCAGTTCTTC.

This clone came up a few times. V is TRBV13 and J is TRBJ2-7, with TRBD1 identical over 7 bases. This CDR3 has 13 residues. V gave up 5 bases and J gave up 12 bases; unmatched junction bases: 13. Germline V gene lookup returns CDR1 PRHDT and CDR2 FYEKMQ (reference sequence). This CDR3 is CASSRGQAEGRYF. CDR3 coding DNA: TGTGCCAGCAGCCGTGGACAGGCAGAGGGTCGGTACTTC.

The CDR3 nucleotides are TGTGCCAGCAGCCTGAGGACTAGCAAGGTCGACGAGCAGTTCTTC. This codes for CASSLRTSKVDEQFF. The J gene is TRBJ2-1, the V gene TRBV11-2; 8 bases map to TRBD2. The V gene's germline CDR1 is SGHAT and CDR2 FQNNGV. J gave up 10 bases and V 5 bases, and 13 bases lay outside the gene matches. This CDR3 is 15 amino acids long.

This clone was detected a few times. V usage is TRBV6-4 and J usage is TRBJ1-4; 9 positions match TRBD1. Trimming removed 9 bases from V and 4 bases from J; junction bases left unmatched: 3. CDR1 is MRHNA and CDR2 is SNTAGT in the germline V gene. There are 13 residues in the CDR3. As DNA, the CDR3 is TGTGCCAGGAACAGGGGGCGTAATGAAAAACTGTTTTTT. Amino acid sequence: CARNRGRNEKLFF.

This sequence joins TRBV29-1 and TRBJ2-7; no clear D. The ends were cut back, 4 bases at V and 3 bases at J, with 16 bases in the middle. This CDR3 spans 14 amino acids. Germline assignment: CDR1 SQVTM and CDR2 ANQGSEA. CDR3 coding DNA: TGCAGCGTTGTAGATCGGACGGCGGACTACGAGCAGTACTTC. Encoded protein: CSVVDRTADYEQYF.

This clone is a singleton in its sample. V usage is TRBV30 and J usage is TRBJ2-5, with D unresolved. The CDR3 consists of 14 residues. V shed 3 bases and J shed 4 bases, with 15 bases lying between them. CDR1 and CDR2 (germline): GTSNPN, SVGIG (reference sequence). In DNA form, the CDR3 reads TGTGCCTGGAGCGAACTTGGGGAAGGAGAGACCCAGTACTTC. As protein: CAWSELGEGETQYF.

The CDR3 DNA follows: TGTGCCAGCAGTGAAAACTACGAGCAGTTCTTC. This encodes CASSENYEQFF. The J gene is TRBJ2-1, the V gene TRBV2; D unclear. CDR3 length equals 11 residues. Germline CDR1 SNHLY, CDR2 FYNNEI. V lost 2 bases and J 10 bases, leaving 6 bases between the germline ends.